Sequencing of this TCR beta chain was carried out in a study of blood T cell repertoires in COVID-19. Study-level information: T cells, B-cell-depleted T cells, or PBMCs provided the cDNA or gDNA that served as material.

The germline gives CDR1 MDHEN, CDR2 SYDVKM. Deletions cut 7 bases from V and 1 base from J, with 9 bases between. The CDR3 length is 13 residues. In the original workflow: Scientists estimated how many nucleated cells there were by amplifying reference gene primers. Method: immunoSEQ multiplex PCR; TCRdb's copy keeps in-frame clones and lacks some. That table gives V, J and clone size, and the DNA gave D and trimming. Here the sample spans more than 150,000 clones, 79% being singletons. Sequencing used peripheral blood. The TCR originated in a man aged 60-69 years with active or convalescent COVID-19. V and J are TRBV28 and TRBJ2-3; D perhaps matches TRBD1 (5 bases). CDR3: CASKDTRTDTQYF. The CDR3 region has the DNA TGTGCCAGCAAGGACACCCGCACAGATACGCAGTATTTT.